Described below is a single TCR beta chain sequence and its context. The target antigen is unknown. This sample is part of a study of shared clonotypes between healthy human individuals. Looking at the study overall: A few men and two women, aged 18 to 49, were donors. Donors had three CD4 naive, three CD4 memory, two CD8 naive and one CD8 memory plate apiece.

General study points: The four-donor shared clonotypes exceeded non-shared clonotypes in generation probability, with non-shared ones scoring lower.

CDR1 and CDR2 from the germline V gene are SNHLY and FYNNEI. Trimming pared 4 bases from V and 1 base from J, leaving 4 bases between. This CDR3 has 13 amino acids. Original analysis: Filtering differed since immunoSEQ provided only junctions, with no quality scores. TCRdb keeps only in-frame clones here, not all; method: immunoSEQ multiplex PCR. The V and J calls and clone size are taken from that table; D and trimming were inferred from the DNA. Here the sample spans some 1,600,000 clones, approximately 98% being singletons. The sequenced material came from naive CD4+ T cells sorted from blood. As to subset: CD45RA+ positively selected. The chain links TRBV2 to TRBJ2-2, with no clear D. The receptor was derived from a man younger than 45 in good health. This CDR3 reads CASSAVNTGELFF. In nucleotides, the CDR3 is TGTGCCAGCAGTGCCGTGAACACCGGGGAGCTGTTTTTT.